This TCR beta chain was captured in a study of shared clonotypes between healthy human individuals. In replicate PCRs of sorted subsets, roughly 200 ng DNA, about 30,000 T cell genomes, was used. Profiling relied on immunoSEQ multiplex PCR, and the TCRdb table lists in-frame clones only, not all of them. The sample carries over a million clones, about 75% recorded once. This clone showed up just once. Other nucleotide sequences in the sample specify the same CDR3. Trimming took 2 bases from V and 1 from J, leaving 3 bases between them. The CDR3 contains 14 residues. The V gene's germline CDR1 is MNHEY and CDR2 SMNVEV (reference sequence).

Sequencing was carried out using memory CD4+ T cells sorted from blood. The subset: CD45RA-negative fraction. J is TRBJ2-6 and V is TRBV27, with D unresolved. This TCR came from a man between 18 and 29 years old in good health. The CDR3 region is CASSLRSGANVLTF. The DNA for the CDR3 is TGTGCCAGCAGTTTAAGGTCTGGGGCCAACGTCCTGACTTTC.